Below, 21 T cell receptor beta chains from the same sample are listed, as sequenced in a study of T cells in localized non-small cell lung cancer. The table came from immunoSEQ multiplex PCR; TCRdb's copy has only in-frame clones and leaves some out. The sample holds 9,000 or so clones, 92% seen once. The sequencing used peripheral blood, collected before any cancer treatment. Receptors originate from a woman aged 35 to 75 with stage I squamous cell lung carcinoma.

CDR3 in DNA: TGTGCCAGCACCCGACAGGGATTGCCCTCTGGAAACACCATATATTTT. Translated, it gives CASTRQGLPSGNTIYF. The chain recombines TRBV2 with TRBJ1-3, with 7 positions matching TRBD1. CDR3 size: 16 residues. Germline CDR1 SNHLY, CDR2 FYNNEI. The V and J ends lost 7 bases and 0 bases, in that order; junction bases with no gene match: 9.

The CDR3 DNA sequence: TGCGCCAGCAGACCAGGACTAGCGGGGGACACAGATACGCAGTATTTT. It is translated as CASRPGLAGDTDTQYF. V gene TRBV10-1 combines with J gene TRBJ2-3; TRBD2 aligns across 13 bases. Germline-derived CDR1 and CDR2 are WNHNN and SYGVQD (reference sequence). The trim removed 6 bases at V and 2 bases at J, leaving 5 bases unmatched. The CDR3 sequence is 16 residues long.

The V call is TRBV10-3, the J call TRBJ2-5; D is possibly TRBD1 (5 bases). V was cut by 6 bases and J by 5 bases, with 10 bases left in between. Germline loops: CDR1 ENHRY, CDR2 SYGVKD. The CDR3 length is 12 residues. Written as DNA, the CDR3 is TGTGCCATCAGGGGGCAGGAGGAGACCCAGTACTTC. Amino acid sequence: CAIRGQEETQYF.

On this clone: Other DNA sequences of this sample code for an identical CDR3. The rearrangement links TRBV19 to TRBJ1-1, with 7 bases fitting TRBD1. Germline-derived CDR1 and CDR2 are LNHDA and SQIVND (reference sequence). The CDR3 is 15 residues long. J was trimmed by 5 bases and V by 10 bases; bases with no gene match: 16. CDR3 amino acids: CATTAGTGAWTEAFF. For the CDR3, the DNA is TGTGCCACAACTGCGGGCACAGGGGCATGGACTGAAGCTTTCTTT.

The chain couples TRBV7-3 to TRBJ2-6; D is tentatively TRBD1 or TRBD2 (5 bases each). This CDR3 is built from 17 residues. The germline V gene encodes CDR1 SGHTA and CDR2 FQGTGA. V was clipped by 5 bases and J by 0 bases, with 14 bases between them. CDR3 bases: TGTGCCAGCAGCGCCTCGGGACCCATCTCTGGGGCCAACGTCCTGACTTTC. This encodes CASSASGPISGANVLTF.

The chain has TRBV19 and TRBJ1-2, with 10 bases fitting TRBD1. With V trimmed by 5 bases and J by 4 bases, 13 bases remained unmatched. The CDR3 extends over 17 amino acids. CDR1 and CDR2 from the germline V gene are LNHDA and SQIVND (reference sequence). The CDR3 loop reads CASSSTGGAELSYGYTF. The CDR3 nucleotides are TGTGCCAGTAGTTCGACAGGGGGCGCCGAGCTCAGCTATGGCTACACCTTC.

This clone was counted a few times. The chain has TRBV6-7 and TRBJ1-6; 7 nucleotides match TRBD1. TRBV6-7 is noted as an ORF with a role that remains uncertain. The CDR3 length is 14 residues. Germline trimming cut 6 bases from V and 9 bases from J; bases unmatched to any gene: 8. The DNA of the CDR3 is TGTGCCAGCAGCTTTTCGACAGGGTCTTCACCCCTCCACTTT. Its protein is CASSFSTGSSPLHF.

The V gene is TRBV15, the J gene TRBJ2-1; D may match TRBD1 or TRBD2 (6 bases each). The germline gives CDR1 LNHNV, CDR2 YYDKDF (reference sequence). CDR3 length: 16 amino acids. Trimming left V 0 bases short and J 8 bases short, with 17 bases between. DNA for the CDR3: TGTGCCACCAGCAGAGATCTTGGGGGGCTAACGGATGAGCAGTTCTTC. It specifies CATSRDLGGLTDEQFF.

The rearrangement joins TRBV30 to TRBJ2-2; D gene uncertain. The CDR3 is made up of 13 amino acids. CDR1 and CDR2 (germline): GTSNPN, SVGIG (reference sequence). Trimming removed 0 bases from V and 6 bases from J, with 8 bases in between. The CDR3 bases are TGTGCCTGGAGTGTACTTTGGGCCGGGGAGCTGTTTTTT. This sequence encodes CAWSVLWAGELFF.

Only one count was recorded for this clone. J is TRBJ2-3 and V is TRBV5-1, with D perhaps TRBD2 (5 bases). CDR3 length: 14 residues. CDR1 SGHRS and CDR2 YFSETQ come from the germline V gene. The ends were cut back, 2 bases at V and 2 bases at J, with 9 bases in the middle. The CDR3 DNA sequence: TGCGCCAGCAGCTTAAGCGGTTTCACAGATACGCAGTATTTT. This gives the protein CASSLSGFTDTQYF.

The CDR3 reads CAIMDKLEQFF. For the CDR3, the DNA is TGTGCCATCATGGACAAGTTGGAGCAGTTCTTC. The rearrangement uses TRBV10-3 and TRBJ2-1; D is perhaps TRBD1 (5 bases). There are 11 residues in the CDR3. Trimming cost V 7 bases and J 10 bases, with 11 bases left between them. Germline V gives CDR1 ENHRY, CDR2 SYGVKD.

The table lists this clone with a count of one. The chain is built from TRBV30 and TRBJ1-4, with D possibly matching TRBD1 (5 bases). Germline CDR1 GTSNPN, CDR2 SVGIG (reference sequence). Trimming pared 4 bases from V and 0 bases from J, leaving 12 bases between. CDR3 size: 15 residues. The CDR3 reads CAWTESGATNEKLFF. The CDR3 DNA reads as TGTGCCTGGACCGAATCGGGGGCAACTAATGAAAAACTGTTTTTT.

The chain couples TRBV7-9 to TRBJ1-5; TRBD1 agrees at 8 bases. This CDR3 contains 15 residues. Germline CDR1 reads SEHNR; CDR2 reads FQNEAQ (reference sequence). V shed 5 bases, J shed 6 bases, and the junction held 9 bases outside the gene matches. Here the CDR3 reads CASSRGQGGGQPQHF. The CDR3 nucleotides are TGTGCCAGCAGCCGCGGACAGGGAGGAGGTCAGCCCCAGCATTTT.

The gene calls are TRBV5-4 and TRBJ1-1; D gene ambiguous. This CDR3 contains 14 residues. CDR1 is SGHNT, CDR2 YYREEE, per germline (reference sequence). The V end lost 0 bases, the J end lost 1 base, and 7 bases lay between the germline ends. The CDR3 region has the DNA TGTGCCAGCAGCTTGGACAATACGAACACTGAAGCTTTCTTT. Translation: CASSLDNTNTEAFF.

The chain is built from TRBV7-9 and TRBJ1-2, with 9 positions matching TRBD1. V dropped 9 bases and J dropped 3; count of bases not matched to a gene: 8. Germline V CDR1 and CDR2: SEHNR, FQNEAQ (reference sequence). The CDR3 extends over 14 amino acids. Here the CDR3 DNA reads TGTGCCAGTCTTACGGACAGGGGAGACTATGGCTACACCTTC. This gives the protein CASLTDRGDYGYTF.

The CDR3 here is CASSSPREINQPQHF. Here the CDR3 DNA reads TGTGCCAGCAGTTCCCCCAGGGAAATCAATCAGCCCCAGCATTTT. The genes are TRBV6-1 and TRBJ1-5; possibly TRBD1 for D (5 bases). Between the trimmed V and J ends, which lost 5 bases and 3 bases, there was a span of 14 bases. The CDR3 extends over 15 amino acids. Germline V gene lookup returns CDR1 MNHNS and CDR2 SASEGT.

The chain combines TRBV6-5 with TRBJ1-2; TRBD1 aligns across 8 bases. V trimming: 8 bases; J trimming: 7 bases; junction bases outside the gene matches: 9. Looked up from germline, CDR1 is MNHEY and CDR2 is SVGAGI. The CDR3 has 13 residues. The CDR3 here is CASSPSTGVGYTF. The CDR3 bases are TGTGCCAGCTCCCCCTCGACAGGGGTTGGCTACACCTTC.

The chain links TRBV18 to TRBJ1-5; a possible D gene is TRBD1 (6 bases). Germline values: CDR1 KGHSH, CDR2 LQKENI. Trimming pared 3 bases from V and 4 bases from J, leaving 13 bases between. This CDR3 is built from 15 residues. In DNA form, the CDR3 reads TGTGCCAGCTCACCTAAGACAGGCCTTAATCAGCCCCAGCATTTT. Its protein is CASSPKTGLNQPQHF.

V is TRBV6-5 and J is TRBJ2-5; D is perhaps TRBD2 (6 bases). Germline V CDR1 and CDR2: MNHEY, SVGAGI. The CDR3 is 16 amino acids. Trimming removed 4 bases from V and 5 bases from J, with 20 bases in between. The CDR3 protein is CASSSSGEWDSETQYF. In DNA, the CDR3 is TGTGCCAGCAGTTCCTCGGGGGAGTGGGATAGTGAGACCCAGTACTTC.

This chain links TRBV18 with TRBJ1-1, with 8 bases that match TRBD1. CDR3 size: 13 residues. Germline CDR1 KGHSH, CDR2 LQKENI. Germline trimming cut 8 bases from V and 1 base from J; bases unmatched to any gene: 3. In nucleotides, the CDR3 is TGTGCCAGCAGACAGGGGAAGAACACTGAAGCTTTCTTT. It is translated as CASRQGKNTEAFF. Full variable domain (missing parts from reference TRBV18 and TRBJ1-1): NAGVMQNPRHLVRRRGQEARLRCSPMKGHSHVYWYRQLPEEGLKFMVYLQKENIIDESGMPKERFSAEFPKEGPSILRIQQVVRGDSAAYFCASRQGKNTEAFFGQGTRLTVV.

The V and J genes are TRBV15 and TRBJ1-3; weak D call: TRBD1 (6 bases). From germline, CDR1 is LNHNV and CDR2 YYDKDF (reference sequence). There are 14 residues in the CDR3. V was shortened by 1 base and J by 11 bases, with 15 bases between the two germline ends. The chain's CDR3 is CATSRGIQGFPIYF. The CDR3 bases are TGTGCCACCAGCAGAGGTATACAGGGTTTTCCCATATATTTT.